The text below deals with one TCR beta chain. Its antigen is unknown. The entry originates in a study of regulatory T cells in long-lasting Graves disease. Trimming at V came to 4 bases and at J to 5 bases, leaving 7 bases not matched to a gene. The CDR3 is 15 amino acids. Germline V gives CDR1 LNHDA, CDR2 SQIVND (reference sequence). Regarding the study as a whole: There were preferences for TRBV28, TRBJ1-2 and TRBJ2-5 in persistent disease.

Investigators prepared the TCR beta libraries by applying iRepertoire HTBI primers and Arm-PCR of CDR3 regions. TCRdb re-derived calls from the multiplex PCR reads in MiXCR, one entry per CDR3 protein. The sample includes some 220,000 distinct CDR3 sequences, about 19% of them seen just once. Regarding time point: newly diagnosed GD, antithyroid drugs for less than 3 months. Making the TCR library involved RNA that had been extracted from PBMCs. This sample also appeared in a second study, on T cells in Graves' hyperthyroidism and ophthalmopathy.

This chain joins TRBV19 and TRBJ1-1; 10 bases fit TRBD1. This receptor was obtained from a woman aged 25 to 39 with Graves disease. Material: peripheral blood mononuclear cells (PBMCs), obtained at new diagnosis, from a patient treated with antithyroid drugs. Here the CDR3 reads CASSTPGQGGTEAFF. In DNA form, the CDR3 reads TGTGCCAGTAGTACCCCAGGACAGGGGGGGACTGAAGCTTTCTTT.